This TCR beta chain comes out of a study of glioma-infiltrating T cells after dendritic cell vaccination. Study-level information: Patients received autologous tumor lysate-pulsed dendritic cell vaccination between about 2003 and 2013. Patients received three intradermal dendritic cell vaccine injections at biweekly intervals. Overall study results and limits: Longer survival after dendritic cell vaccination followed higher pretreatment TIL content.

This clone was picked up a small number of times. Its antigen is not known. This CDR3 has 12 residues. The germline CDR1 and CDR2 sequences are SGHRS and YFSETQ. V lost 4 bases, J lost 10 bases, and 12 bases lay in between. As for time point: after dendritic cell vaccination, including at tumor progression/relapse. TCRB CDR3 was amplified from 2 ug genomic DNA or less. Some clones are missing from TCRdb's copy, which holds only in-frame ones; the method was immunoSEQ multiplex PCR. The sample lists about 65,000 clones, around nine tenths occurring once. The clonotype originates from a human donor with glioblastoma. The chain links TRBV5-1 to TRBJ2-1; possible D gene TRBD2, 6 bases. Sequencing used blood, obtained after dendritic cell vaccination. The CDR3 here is CASSVGDFEQFF. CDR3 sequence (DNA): TGCGCCAGCAGCGTCGGGGACTTCGAGCAGTTCTTC.